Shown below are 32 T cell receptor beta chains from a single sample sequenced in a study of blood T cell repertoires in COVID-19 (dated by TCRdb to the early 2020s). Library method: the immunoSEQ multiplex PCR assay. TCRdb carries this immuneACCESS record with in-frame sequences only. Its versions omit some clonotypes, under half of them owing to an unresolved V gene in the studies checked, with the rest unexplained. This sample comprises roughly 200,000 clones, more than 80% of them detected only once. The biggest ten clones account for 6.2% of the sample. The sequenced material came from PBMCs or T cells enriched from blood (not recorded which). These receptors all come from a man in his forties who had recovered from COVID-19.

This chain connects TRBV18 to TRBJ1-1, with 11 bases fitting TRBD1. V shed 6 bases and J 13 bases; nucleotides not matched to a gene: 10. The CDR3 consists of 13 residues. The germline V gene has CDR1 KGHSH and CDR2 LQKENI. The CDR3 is CASSSGQGEPGFF. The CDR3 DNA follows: TGTGCCAGCTCCTCGGGACAGGGGGAACCCGGTTTCTTT.

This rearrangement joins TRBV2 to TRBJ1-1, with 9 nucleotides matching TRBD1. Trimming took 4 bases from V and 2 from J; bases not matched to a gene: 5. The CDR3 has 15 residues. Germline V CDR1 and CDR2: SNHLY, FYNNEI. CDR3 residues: CASSAGTGQNTEAFF. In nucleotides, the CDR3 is TGTGCCAGCAGTGCTGGGACAGGGCAAAACACTGAAGCTTTCTTT.

The CDR3 here is CARRRQGAKETQYF. CDR3 coding DNA: TGTGCCAGACGCCGACAGGGCGCCAAAGAGACCCAGTACTTC. This chain joins TRBV2 and TRBJ2-5, with 7 positions matching TRBD1. The CDR3 covers 14 residues. Germline CDR1 reads SNHLY; CDR2 reads FYNNEI. V was pared by 9 bases and J by 3 bases, with 10 bases of the junction left unmatched.

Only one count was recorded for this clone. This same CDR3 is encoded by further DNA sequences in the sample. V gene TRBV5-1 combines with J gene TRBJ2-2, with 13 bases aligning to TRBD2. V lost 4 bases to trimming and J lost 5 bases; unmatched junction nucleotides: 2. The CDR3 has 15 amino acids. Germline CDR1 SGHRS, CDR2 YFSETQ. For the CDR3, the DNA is TGCGCCAGCAGCCTGGGACTAGCGGGGACCGGGGAGCTGTTTTTT. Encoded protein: CASSLGLAGTGELFF.

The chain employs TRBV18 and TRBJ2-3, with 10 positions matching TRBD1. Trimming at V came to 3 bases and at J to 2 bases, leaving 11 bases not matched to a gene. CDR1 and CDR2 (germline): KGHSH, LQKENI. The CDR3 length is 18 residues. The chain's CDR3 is CASSPSPGTGVYTDTQYF. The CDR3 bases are TGTGCCAGCTCACCTTCGCCCGGGACAGGGGTCTACACAGATACGCAGTATTTT.

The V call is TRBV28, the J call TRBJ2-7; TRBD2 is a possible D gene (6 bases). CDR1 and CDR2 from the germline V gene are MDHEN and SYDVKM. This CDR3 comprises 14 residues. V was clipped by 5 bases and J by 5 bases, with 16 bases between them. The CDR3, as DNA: TGTGCCAGCAGTCCGGTCGGGGGAACCCACGAGCAGTACTTC. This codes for CASSPVGGTHEQYF.

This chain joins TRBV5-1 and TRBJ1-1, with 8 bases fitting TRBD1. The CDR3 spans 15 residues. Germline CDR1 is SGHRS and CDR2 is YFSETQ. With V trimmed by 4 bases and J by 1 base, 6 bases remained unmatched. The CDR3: CASSRRGRTNTEAFF. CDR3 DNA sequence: TGCGCCAGCAGCCGCAGGGGGCGGACGAACACTGAAGCTTTCTTT.

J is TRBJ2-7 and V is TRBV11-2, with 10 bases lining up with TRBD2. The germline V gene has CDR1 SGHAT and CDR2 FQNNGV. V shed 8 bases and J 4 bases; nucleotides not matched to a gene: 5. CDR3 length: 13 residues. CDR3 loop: CASSTSGSYEQYF. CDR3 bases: TGTGCCAGCTCGACTAGCGGGTCTTACGAGCAGTACTTC. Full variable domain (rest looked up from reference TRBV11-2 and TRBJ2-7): EAGVAQSPRYKIIEKRQSVAFWCNPISGHATLYWYQQILGQGPKLLIQFQNNGVVDDSQLPKDRFSAERLKGVDSTLKIQPAKLEDSAVYLCASSTSGSYEQYFGPGTRLTVT.

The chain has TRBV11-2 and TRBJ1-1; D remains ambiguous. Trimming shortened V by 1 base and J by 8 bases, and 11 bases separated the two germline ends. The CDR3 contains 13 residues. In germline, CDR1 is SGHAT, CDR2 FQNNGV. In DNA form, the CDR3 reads TGTGCCAGCAGCTTAGTGTTTACACACGAAGCTTTCTTT. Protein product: CASSLVFTHEAFF. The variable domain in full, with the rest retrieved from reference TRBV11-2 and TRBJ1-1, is EAGVAQSPRYKIIEKRQSVAFWCNPISGHATLYWYQQILGQGPKLLIQFQNNGVVDDSQLPKDRFSAERLKGVDSTLKIQPAKLEDSAVYLCASSLVFTHEAFFGQGTRLTVV.

CDR3: CASSFGGSNTGELFF. DNA for the CDR3: TGTGCCAGCAGCTTCGGCGGCTCCAACACCGGGGAGCTGTTTTTT. The V gene is TRBV7-8, the J gene TRBJ2-2, with D unclear. Germline assignment: CDR1 SGHVS and CDR2 FQNEAQ. The CDR3 contains 15 residues. V was trimmed by 3 bases and J by 2 bases, leaving 10 bases between them.

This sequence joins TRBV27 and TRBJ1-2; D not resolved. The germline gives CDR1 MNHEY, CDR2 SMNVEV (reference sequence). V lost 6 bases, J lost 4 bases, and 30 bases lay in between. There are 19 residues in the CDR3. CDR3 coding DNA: TGTGCCAGCAGCCCTTTCACTTTTCCCCGGGTTAACAAGAGCTATGGCTACACCTTC. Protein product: CASSPFTFPRVNKSYGYTF.

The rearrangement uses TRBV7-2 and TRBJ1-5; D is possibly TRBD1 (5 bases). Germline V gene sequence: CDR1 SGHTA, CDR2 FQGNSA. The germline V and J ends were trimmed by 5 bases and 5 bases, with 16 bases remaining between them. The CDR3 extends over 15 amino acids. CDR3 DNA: TGTGCCAGCAGCCCGGCTAGTGGGGGGTATCAGCCCCAGCATTTT. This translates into CASSPASGGYQPQHF.

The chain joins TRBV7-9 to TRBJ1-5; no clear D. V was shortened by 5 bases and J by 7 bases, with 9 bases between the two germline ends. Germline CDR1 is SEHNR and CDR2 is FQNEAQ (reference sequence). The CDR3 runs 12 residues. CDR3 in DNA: TGTGCCAGCAGCCATTTGGGCCAGCCCCAGCATTTT. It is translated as CASSHLGQPQHF.

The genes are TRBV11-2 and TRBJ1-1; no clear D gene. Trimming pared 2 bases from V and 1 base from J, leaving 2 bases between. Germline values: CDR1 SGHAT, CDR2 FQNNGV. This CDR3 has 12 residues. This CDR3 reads CASSLRNTEAFF. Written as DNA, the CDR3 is TGTGCCAGCAGCTTACGGAACACTGAAGCTTTCTTT.

The CDR3 protein is CASSSLSTGGHGYTF. Here the CDR3 DNA reads TGTGCCAGCAGTTCCCTATCTACAGGGGGCCATGGCTACACCTTC. The chain links TRBV27 to TRBJ1-2; TRBD1 agrees at 9 bases. The V segment lost 4 bases and the J segment 6 bases; nucleotides outside the gene matches: 9. CDR1 and CDR2 (germline): MNHEY, SMNVEV (reference sequence). The CDR3 is made up of 15 amino acids.

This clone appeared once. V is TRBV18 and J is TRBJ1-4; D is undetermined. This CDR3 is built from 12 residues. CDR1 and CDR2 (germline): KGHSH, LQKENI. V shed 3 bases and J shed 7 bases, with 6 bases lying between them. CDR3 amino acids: CASSPAGEKLFF. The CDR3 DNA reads TGTGCCAGCTCACCGGCGGGTGAAAAACTGTTTTTT.

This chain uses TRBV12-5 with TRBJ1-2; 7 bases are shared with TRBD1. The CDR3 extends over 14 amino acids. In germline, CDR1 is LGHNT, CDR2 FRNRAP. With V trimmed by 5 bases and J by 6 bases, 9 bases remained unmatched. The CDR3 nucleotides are TGTGCTAGTGGTCCTGAACCACAGGGGAATGGCTACACCTTC. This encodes CASGPEPQGNGYTF. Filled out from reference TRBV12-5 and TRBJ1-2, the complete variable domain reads DARVTQTPRHKVTEMGQEVTMRCQPILGHNTVFWYRQTMMQGLELLAYFRNRAPLDDSGMPKDRFSAEMPDATLATLKIQPSEPRDSAVYFCASGPEPQGNGYTFGSGTRLTVV.

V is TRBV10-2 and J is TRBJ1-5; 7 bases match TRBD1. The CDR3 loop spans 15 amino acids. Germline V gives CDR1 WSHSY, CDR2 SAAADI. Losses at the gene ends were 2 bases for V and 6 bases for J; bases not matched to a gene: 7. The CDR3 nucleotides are TGCGCCAGCAGTGAGAGCCGACAGGGTAGTCAGCCCCAGCATTTT. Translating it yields CASSESRQGSQPQHF.

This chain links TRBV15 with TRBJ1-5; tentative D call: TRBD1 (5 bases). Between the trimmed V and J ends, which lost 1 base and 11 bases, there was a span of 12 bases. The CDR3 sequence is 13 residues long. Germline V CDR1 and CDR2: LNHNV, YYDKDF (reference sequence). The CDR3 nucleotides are TGTGCCACCAGCAGAGGAAAGGGGCCCACCCAGCATTTT. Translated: CATSRGKGPTQHF. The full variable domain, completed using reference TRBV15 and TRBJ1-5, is DAMVIQNPRYQVTQFGKPVTLSCSQTLNHNVMYWYQQKSSQAPKLLFHYYDKDFNNEADTPDNFQSRRPNTSFCFLDIRSPGLGDTAMYLCATSRGKGPTQHFGDGTRLSIL.

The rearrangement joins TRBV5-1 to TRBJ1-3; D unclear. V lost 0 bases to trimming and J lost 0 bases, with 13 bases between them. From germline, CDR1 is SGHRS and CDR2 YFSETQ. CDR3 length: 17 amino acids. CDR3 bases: TGCGCCAGCAGCTTGGAAGCAGGCACCCGCTCTGGAAACACCATATATTTT. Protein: CASSLEAGTRSGNTIYF.

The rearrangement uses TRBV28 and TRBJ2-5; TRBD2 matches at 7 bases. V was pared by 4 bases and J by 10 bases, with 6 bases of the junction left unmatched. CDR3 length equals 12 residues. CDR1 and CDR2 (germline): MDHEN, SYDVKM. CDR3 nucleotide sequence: TGTGCCAGCAGTTCCCCCCGGGGGGACCAGTACTTC. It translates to CASSSPRGDQYF.

The CDR3 reads CSVAMTVANTEAFF. The CDR3 DNA is TGCAGCGTTGCGATGACAGTGGCGAACACTGAAGCTTTCTTT. The chain uses TRBV29-1 and TRBJ1-1, with D perhaps TRBD1 (5 bases). Germline V lookup: CDR1 SQVTM, CDR2 ANQGSEA. This CDR3 is 14 amino acids long. V shed 4 bases and J shed 1 base, with 13 bases lying between them.

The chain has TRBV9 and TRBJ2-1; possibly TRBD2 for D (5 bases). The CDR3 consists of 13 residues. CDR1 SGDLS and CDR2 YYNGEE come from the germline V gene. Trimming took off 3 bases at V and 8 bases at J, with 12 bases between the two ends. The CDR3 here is CASSGAGWDEQFF. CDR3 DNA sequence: TGTGCCAGCAGCGGGGCGGGCTGGGATGAGCAGTTCTTC. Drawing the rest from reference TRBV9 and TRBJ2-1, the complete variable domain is DSGVTQTPKHLITATGQRVTLRCSPRSGDLSVYWYQQSLDQGLQFLIQYYNGEERAKGNILERFSAQQFPDLHSELNLSSLELGDSALYFCASSGAGWDEQFFGPGTRLTVL.

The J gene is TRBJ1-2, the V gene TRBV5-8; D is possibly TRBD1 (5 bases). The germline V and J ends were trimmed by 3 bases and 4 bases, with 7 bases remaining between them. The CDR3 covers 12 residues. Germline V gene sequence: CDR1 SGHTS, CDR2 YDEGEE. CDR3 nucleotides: TGTGCCAGCAGCTCGGACACCTATGGCTACACCTTC. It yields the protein CASSSDTYGYTF.

As DNA, the CDR3 is TGTGCCAGCAGTGATCAGGGGACTTGGACAGGGGAAAACACTGAAGCTTTCTTT. As protein: CASSDQGTWTGENTEAFF. This rearrangement joins TRBV2 to TRBJ1-1, with 9 bases lining up with TRBD1. J gave up 2 bases and V 3 bases, and 13 bases lay outside the gene matches. Germline V gene data show CDR1 as SNHLY and CDR2 as FYNNEI. The CDR3 has 18 residues.

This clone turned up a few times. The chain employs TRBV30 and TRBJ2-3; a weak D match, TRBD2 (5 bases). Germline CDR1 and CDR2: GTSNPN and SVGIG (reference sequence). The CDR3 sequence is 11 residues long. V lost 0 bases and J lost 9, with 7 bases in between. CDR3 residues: CAWSVGRTQYF. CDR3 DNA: TGTGCCTGGAGTGTTGGGAGAACGCAGTATTTT.

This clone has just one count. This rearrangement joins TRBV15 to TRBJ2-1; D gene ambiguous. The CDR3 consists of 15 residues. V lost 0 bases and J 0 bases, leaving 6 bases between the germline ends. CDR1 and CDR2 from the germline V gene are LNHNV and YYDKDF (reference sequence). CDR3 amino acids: CATSRDWSSYNEQFF. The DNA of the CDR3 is TGTGCCACCAGCAGAGACTGGAGCTCCTACAATGAGCAGTTCTTC.

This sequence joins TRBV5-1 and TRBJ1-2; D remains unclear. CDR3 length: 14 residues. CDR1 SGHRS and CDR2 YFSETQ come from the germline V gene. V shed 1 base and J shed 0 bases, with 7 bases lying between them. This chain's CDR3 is CASSLQESNYGYTF. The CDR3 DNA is TGCGCCAGCAGCTTGCAGGAATCTAACTATGGCTACACCTTC.

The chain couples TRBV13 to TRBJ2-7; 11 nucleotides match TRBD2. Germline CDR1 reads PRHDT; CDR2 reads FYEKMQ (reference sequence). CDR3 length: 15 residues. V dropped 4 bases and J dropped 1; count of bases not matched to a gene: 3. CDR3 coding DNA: TGTGCCAGCAGCTCCCTAGCGGGGGGTTCCTACGAGCAGTACTTC. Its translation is CASSSLAGGSYEQYF.

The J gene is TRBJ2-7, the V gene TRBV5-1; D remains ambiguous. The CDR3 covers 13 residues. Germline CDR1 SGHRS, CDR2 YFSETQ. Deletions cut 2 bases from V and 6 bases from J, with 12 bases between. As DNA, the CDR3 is TGCGCCAGCAGCTTTAGTACGAGTAGCGAGCAGTACTTC. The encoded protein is CASSFSTSSEQYF.

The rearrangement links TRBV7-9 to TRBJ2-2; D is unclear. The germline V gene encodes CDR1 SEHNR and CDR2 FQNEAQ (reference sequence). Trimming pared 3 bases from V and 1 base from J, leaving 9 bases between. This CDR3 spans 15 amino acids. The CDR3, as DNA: TGTGCCAGCAGCTTCTCCGCAGAGAACACCGGGGAGCTGTTTTTT. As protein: CASSFSAENTGELFF. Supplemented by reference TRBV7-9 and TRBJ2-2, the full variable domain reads DTGVSQNPRHKITKRGQNVTFRCDPISEHNRLYWYRQTLGQGPEFLTYFQNEAQLEKSRLLSDRFSAERPKGSFSTLEIQRTEQGDSAMYLCASSFSAENTGELFFGEGSRLTVL.

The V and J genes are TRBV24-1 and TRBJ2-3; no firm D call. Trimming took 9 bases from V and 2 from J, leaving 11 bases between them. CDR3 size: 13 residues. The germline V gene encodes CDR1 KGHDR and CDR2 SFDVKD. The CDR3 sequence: CATSDKTTDTQYF. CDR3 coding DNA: TGTGCCACCTCCGACAAAACCACAGATACGCAGTATTTT.